This T cell receptor (beta chain) was captured in a study of identical twins. Only healthy Caucasians were enrolled as donors. This clonotype came up a few times. The CDR3 runs 15 residues. V lost 0 bases and J 6 bases, leaving 15 bases between the germline ends. Per the germline V gene, CDR1 is DFQATT and CDR2 is SNEGSKA (reference sequence). TCRdb ran MiXCR on the 5' RACE reads and lists one entry per CDR3 protein. The data contain just over 450,000 distinct CDR3 sequences, 14% of them singletons. These data are also associated with another study on yellow fever vaccine responses in identical twins.

The chain has TRBV20-1 and TRBJ2-1; TRBD1 might be the D (6 bases). The sequence came from a woman aged 18-30 years in good health. The material sequenced was CD4+ T cells sorted from blood. As DNA, the CDR3 is TGCAGTGCTAGAGATATGGGGGCGAATGCCAATGAGCAGTTCTTC. Amino acid sequence: CSARDMGANANEQFF.